This T cell receptor beta chain is from a study of graft-versus-host responses after intestinal transplantation (dated by TCRdb to the early 2020s). Regarding the complete study: The transplants that recipients received were multivisceral, liver-intestinal, or isolated intestinal. Every recipient was given anti-thymocyte globulin induction, then maintenance tacrolimus and steroids for 2 to 4 years. Bulk TCR-beta CDR3 sequencing was used to track graft-versus-host and host-versus-graft alloreactive T cell clones in the graft, circulation and bone marrow after intestinal transplantation. To identify alloreactive clones, pre-transplant mixed lymphocyte reaction products were sequenced and compared with unstimulated pre-transplant donor and recipient T cells. Of the roughly 23 intestinal transplant recipients enrolled in the cohort, one of whom was a retransplant, a few patients without pretransplant specimens were excluded. A peak of at least 4% donor T cells among recipient peripheral blood mononuclear cells was the definition used for donor T cell macrochimerism. Samples from three later patients were sequenced in-house on an Illumina MiSeq with MiXCR processing rather than by the commercial service.

The label giving this sample's time point can be read as: cells obtained before transplantation from donor or recipient. CD3+CD4+ and CD3+CD8+ populations were FACS-sorted from unstimulated pre-transplant donor and recipient cells taken from spleen or lymph nodes. The germline V gene encodes CDR1 SNHLY and CDR2 FYNNEI. V loses 7 bases, J loses 1 base, and the germline ends lie 13 bases apart. The CDR3, cysteine through phenylalanine, is 14 amino acids long. Only the CDR3 DNA is retained, 42 bases long and in frame from the first base. Overall study outcomes, separate from this receptor: Conclusions were limited by the relatively low number and heterogeneity of intestinal transplant patients. Patients with donor T cell macrochimerism had high GvH to HvG T cell clonal ratios in their allografts. GvH clones were detected in recipient bone marrow, and some of these GvH clones were observed earlier in ileal mucosa or blood, consistent with an intestinal mucosal origin. Early after transplant, declines in HvG clones were associated with peak levels of circulating GvH clones.

Receptor amplification or capture employed the immunoSEQ multiplex PCR assay. For most patients, genomic DNA was isolated using the Qiagen DNeasy Blood and Tissue Kit and was shipped frozen to Adaptive Biotechnologies for TCR sequencing. High-throughput TCR-beta CDR3 sequencing of genomic DNA from most patients was performed by Adaptive Biotechnologies. As for the original processing: Adaptive's ImmunoSEQ software was the source of the TCR sequencing data for over 15 patients, while a few other patients were processed with MiXCR and VDJtools. To correct CD4 versus CD8 sorting errors, sequences present in both subsets at a frequency ratio below 5:1 were removed. Because the origin of CDR3 nucleotide sequences shared between donor and recipient could not be assigned, those sequences were removed. Alloreactive clones required at least 2-fold expansion over unstimulated cells and minimum CFSE-low frequency of 0.002% (template counts) or 0.001% (read counts). Mappable clones were those detected in sequenced pre-transplant spleen, lymph node, or MLR CFSE-low populations of the donor or recipient. Cumulative frequency of alloreactive clones was calculated as a percentage of all sequences weighted by copy number. As stored in TCRdb, this immuneACCESS dataset retains in-frame rearrangements with V and J assigned. A fraction of the clones does not appear; measured against another copy, unresolved V genes explain less than half of the discrepancy, and the remainder lacks a known reason. D and trimming come from the DNA, and the V and J calls and clone size come from that table. Present in this sample are around 95,000 clones, 87% of which were seen just once. The top ten hold about 0.93% of the sample.

Of note for this clone: No antigen is known for it. There are no base qualities to consult, and no much larger clone falls within one base.

Sequenced here: unstimulated CD4+ T cells sorted from spleen or lymph node cells, sampled before transplant. This chain is built from TRBV2 and TRBJ1-1; the D gene is unclear. This receptor was taken from a human donor who was the organ donor for an intestinal transplant. The DNA sequence follows: TGTGCCAGCACCGCCCTGGGTCCGAACACTGAAGCTTTCTTT. This yields the protein CASTALGPNTEAFF.